This passage covers 12 T cell receptor beta chains from one sample sequenced in a study of T cell changes during pregnancy in multiple sclerosis. Sequencing used immunoSEQ multiplex PCR; TCRdb keeps in-frame clones, though not all of them. Counted here are over 50,000 clones, approximately 88% occurring once; the ten biggest clones make up more than 1.5%. Sequences were derived from peripheral blood, sampled in the first trimester of pregnancy. Every receptor here comes from a female donor with multiple sclerosis, enrolled in a pregnancy study.

The rearrangement links TRBV5-1 to TRBJ2-5; 9 bases align to TRBD2. Unmatched junction bases numbered 2, after V lost 7 bases and J lost 1 base. This CDR3 is built from 13 residues. Germline V gene sequence: CDR1 SGHRS, CDR2 YFSETQ. CDR3 region: CASGTSSQETQYF. The CDR3 nucleotides are TGCGCCAGCGGGACTAGCAGCCAAGAGACCCAGTACTTC. Filled out from reference TRBV5-1 and TRBJ2-5, the complete variable domain reads KAGVTQTPRYLIKTRGQQVTLSCSPISGHRSVSWYQQTPGQGLQFLFEYFSETQRNKGNFPGRFSGRQFSNSRSEMNVSTLELGDSALYLCASGTSSQETQYFGPGTRLLVL.

This chain joins TRBV7-6 and TRBJ1-5; 8 nucleotides match TRBD1. The CDR3 is 16 residues long. The trim removed 5 bases at V and 11 bases at J, leaving 17 bases unmatched. Germline CDR1 SGHVS, CDR2 FNYEAQ. CDR3 DNA: TGTGCCAGCAGCCCCTATCCAGGACAGGGAGAAAGGGCCCAGCATTTT. It encodes CASSPYPGQGERAQHF.

This chain joins TRBV4-2 and TRBJ1-2, with D hard to call. The germline V gene encodes CDR1 LGHNA and CDR2 YNFKEQ. The V end lost 2 bases, the J end lost 3 bases, and 13 bases lay between the germline ends. CDR3 length: 15 residues. CDR3 amino acids: CASSQFTGNDYGYTF. DNA for the CDR3: TGTGCCAGCAGCCAATTCACGGGGAACGACTATGGCTACACCTTC.

The chain employs TRBV6-5 and TRBJ1-2; weak D call: TRBD1 (6 bases). Trimming cost V 0 bases and J 10 bases, with 12 bases left between them. This CDR3 has 13 amino acids. CDR1 is MNHEY, CDR2 SVGAGI, per germline. The chain's CDR3 is CASSYSTGQNYTF. For the CDR3, the DNA is TGTGCCAGCAGTTACTCGACAGGACAGAACTACACCTTC.

This chain links TRBV6-5 with TRBJ1-1; no clear D gene. With 10 bases removed from V and 0 bases from J, the gap between germline ends came to 12 bases. The CDR3 loop spans 13 amino acids. Germline V lookup: CDR1 MNHEY, CDR2 SVGAGI. The CDR3 nucleotides read TGTGCCACCACTCGTTATATGAACACTGAAGCTTTCTTT. Its protein is CATTRYMNTEAFF.

J is TRBJ2-2 and V is TRBV5-1; 10 bases fit TRBD2. This CDR3 is 17 amino acids long. Germline values: CDR1 SGHRS, CDR2 YFSETQ. The J segment lost 5 bases and the V segment lost 2 bases, leaving 9 bases of the junction unmatched. The CDR3 bases are TGCGCCAGCAGCTTTGGGCTAGCGGGAGTGAGGACCGGGGAGCTGTTTTTT. It is translated as CASSFGLAGVRTGELFF.

The V and J genes are TRBV5-4 and TRBJ2-5; 8 nucleotides match TRBD1. The CDR3 runs to 16 residues. Trimming took 6 bases from V and 1 from J; bases not matched to a gene: 11. CDR1 is SGHNT, CDR2 YYREEE, per germline (reference sequence). Here the CDR3 DNA reads TGTGCCAGCAAAGGGGGGATGACAGGGGCCCAAGAGACCCAGTACTTC. Translating it yields CASKGGMTGAQETQYF.

V and J are TRBV5-6 and TRBJ2-1; tentatively, D is TRBD2 (6 bases). This CDR3 comprises 15 residues. Germline-derived CDR1 and CDR2 are SGHDT and YYEEEE. V lost 4 bases to trimming and J lost 4 bases, with 15 bases between them. CDR3: CASSPGLSDYNEQFF. For the CDR3, the DNA is TGTGCCAGCAGCCCGGGACTGTCGGATTACAATGAGCAGTTCTTC.

The V gene is TRBV5-1, the J gene TRBJ2-5, with 10 bases lining up with TRBD2. V shed 3 bases and J 1 base; nucleotides not matched to a gene: 3. Germline lookup yields CDR1 SGHRS and CDR2 YFSETQ. CDR3 size: 15 residues. CDR3 in amino acids: CASSSTSGIQETQYF. CDR3 in DNA: TGCGCCAGCAGCTCCACTAGCGGGATCCAAGAGACCCAGTACTTC.

The chain joins TRBV5-1 to TRBJ2-1, with 11 bases that match TRBD2. Germline assignment: CDR1 SGHRS and CDR2 YFSETQ. The CDR3 contains 16 residues. The junction had 6 bases not matched to a gene; V was cut back by 4 bases and J by 3 bases. The CDR3 reads CASSQTLAGDYNEQFF. The CDR3 nucleotides are TGCGCCAGCAGCCAAACACTAGCGGGGGACTACAATGAGCAGTTCTTC.

The genes are TRBV6-6 and TRBJ2-7, with 9 bases lining up with TRBD1. The CDR3 runs 14 residues. Germline V gives CDR1 MNHNY, CDR2 SVGAGI (reference sequence). The ends lost 2 bases at V and 3 bases at J; junction bases unmatched: 2. CDR3 bases: TGTGCCAGCAGTTACGGGACAGGGATCTACGAGCAGTACTTC. This gives the protein CASSYGTGIYEQYF.

The chain links TRBV7-3 to TRBJ2-3; D not resolved. The V and J ends lost 4 bases and 1 base respectively, with 9 bases between them. CDR1 SGHTA and CDR2 FQGTGA come from the germline V gene. This CDR3 contains 14 residues. The CDR3: CASSWRSGTDTQYF. The CDR3 nucleotides read TGTGCCAGCAGCTGGCGGTCGGGCACAGATACGCAGTATTTT.